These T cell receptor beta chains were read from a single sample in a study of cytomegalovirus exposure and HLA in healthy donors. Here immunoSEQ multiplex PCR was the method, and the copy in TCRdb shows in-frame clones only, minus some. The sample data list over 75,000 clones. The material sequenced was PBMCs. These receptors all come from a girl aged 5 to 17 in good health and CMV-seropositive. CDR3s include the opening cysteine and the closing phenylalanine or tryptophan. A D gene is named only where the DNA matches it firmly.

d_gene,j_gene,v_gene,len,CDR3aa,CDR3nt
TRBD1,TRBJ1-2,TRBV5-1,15,CASSFQGQGWYGYTF,TGCGCCAGCAGCTTCCAGGGACAGGGGTGGTATGGCTACACCTTC
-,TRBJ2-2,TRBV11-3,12,CASSEDTGELFF,TGTGCCAGCAGCGAGGACACCGGGGAGCTGTTTTTT
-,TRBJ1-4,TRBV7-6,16,CASSPTVGQSNEKLFF,TGTGCCAGCAGCCCTACGGTGGGGCAAAGTAATGAAAAACTGTTTTTT
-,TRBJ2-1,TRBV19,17,CASTRLGSVEGWNEQFF,TGTGCCAGTACGAGGTTGGGCAGTGTGGAGGGGTGGAATGAGCAGTTCTTC
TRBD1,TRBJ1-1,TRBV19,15,CASRDRGALNTEAFF,TGTGCCAGTAGGGACAGGGGCGCCCTGAACACTGAAGCTTTCTTT
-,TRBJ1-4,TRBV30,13,CAWSRATNEKLFF,TGTGCCTGGAGCCGCGCAACTAATGAAAAACTGTTTTTT
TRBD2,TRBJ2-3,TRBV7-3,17,CASSLVGGGAEADTQYF,TGTGCCAGCAGCTTGGTGGGCGGGGGGGCCGAGGCAGATACGCAGTATTTT
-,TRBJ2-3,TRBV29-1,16,CSVLPYLGESTDTQYF,TGCAGCGTTCTTCCATACTTGGGAGAAAGCACAGATACGCAGTATTTT
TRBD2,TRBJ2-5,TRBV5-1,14,CASTPGGIQETQYF,TGCGCCAGCACCCCCGGGGGGATCCAAGAGACCCAGTACTTC
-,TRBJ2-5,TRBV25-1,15,CASSEYAVYQETQYF,TGTGCCAGCAGTGAATATGCAGTGTACCAAGAGACCCAGTACTTC
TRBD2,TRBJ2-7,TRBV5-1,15,CASSLAGGGSYEQYF,TGCGCCAGCAGCTTGGCCGGGGGGGGATCCTACGAGCAGTACTTC
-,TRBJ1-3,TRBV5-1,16,CASSLGDIFSGNTIYF,TGCGCCAGCAGCTTGGGGGACATCTTCTCTGGAAACACCATATATTTT
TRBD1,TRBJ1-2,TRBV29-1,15,CSVGGQDLLRVGYTF,TGCAGCGTTGGGGGACAGGACCTTCTCCGAGTCGGCTACACCTTC
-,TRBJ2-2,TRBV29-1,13,CSVDDTNTGELFF,TGCAGCGTCGACGACACGAACACCGGGGAGCTGTTTTTT
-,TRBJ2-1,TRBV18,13,CASSTGLNNEQFF,TGTGCCAGCTCGACCGGGTTGAACAATGAGCAGTTCTTC
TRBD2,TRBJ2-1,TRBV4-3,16,CASSQETSGGFNEQFF,TGCGCCAGCAGCCAGGAAACTAGCGGGGGGTTCAATGAGCAGTTCTTC
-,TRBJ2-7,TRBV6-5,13,CASSPLGAGEQYF,TGTGCCAGCAGTCCCCTGGGGGCCGGAGAGCAGTACTTC
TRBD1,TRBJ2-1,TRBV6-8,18,CASSYPGQGVCSDNEQFF,TGTGCCAGCAGTTACCCGGGACAGGGGGTGTGCTCCGACAATGAGCAGTTCTTC
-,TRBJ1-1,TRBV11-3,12,CASRYTGTNAFF,TGTGCCAGCCGGTATACCGGGACAAATGCTTTCTTT
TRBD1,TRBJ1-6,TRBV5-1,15,CASSSGQINNSPLHF,TGCGCCAGCAGCTCGGGACAGATTAACAATTCACCCCTCCACTTT
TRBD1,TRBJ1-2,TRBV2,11,CASSGTGGYTF,TGTGCCAGCAGCGGGACAGGGGGCTACACCTTC
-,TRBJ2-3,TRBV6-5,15,CASSLLAPSTDTQYF,TGTGCCAGCAGTCTCCTAGCGCCTAGCACAGATACGCAGTATTTT
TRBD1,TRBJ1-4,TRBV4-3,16,CASNPGQERGMEKLFF,TGCGCCAGCAACCCTGGACAGGAGAGGGGGATGGAAAAACTGTTTTTT
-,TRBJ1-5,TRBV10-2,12,CASSGGDQPQHF,TGCGCCAGCAGTGGGGGGGATCAGCCCCAGCATTTT
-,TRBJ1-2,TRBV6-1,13,CASIPAENYGYTF,TGTGCCAGCATTCCCGCCGAGAACTATGGCTACACCTTC
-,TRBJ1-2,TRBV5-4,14,CASSLGGGAEGYTF,TGTGCCAGCAGCTTGGGGGGGGGCGCGGAGGGCTACACCTTC
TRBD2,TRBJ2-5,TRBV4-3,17,CASSREPAGGPRETQYF,TGCGCCAGCAGCCGAGAGCCAGCGGGGGGGCCCCGGGAGACCCAGTACTTC
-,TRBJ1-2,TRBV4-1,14,CASSQVGGAYGYTF,TGCGCCAGCAGCCAAGTTGGGGGGGCTTATGGCTACACCTTC
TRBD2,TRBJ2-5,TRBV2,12,CASSRGEETQYF,TGTGCCAGCAGCCGGGGGGAAGAGACCCAGTACTTC
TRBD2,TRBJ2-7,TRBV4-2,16,CASSQDASGESYEQYF,TGTGCCAGCAGCCAAGATGCCAGCGGGGAGTCCTACGAGCAGTACTTC
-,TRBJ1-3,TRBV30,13,CAYLLGLENTIYF,TGTGCCTACCTCCTGGGACTTGAAAACACCATATATTTT
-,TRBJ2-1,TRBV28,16,CASNIRRTVGYNEQFF,TGTGCCAGCAATATTAGGAGGACAGTGGGCTACAATGAGCAGTTCTTC
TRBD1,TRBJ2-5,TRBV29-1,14,CSAGSTRGLETQYF,TGCAGCGCCGGATCAACCAGGGGGCTTGAGACCCAGTACTTC
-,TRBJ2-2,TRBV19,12,CASRRTSGELFF,TGTGCCAGTAGAAGGACATCCGGGGAGCTGTTTTTT
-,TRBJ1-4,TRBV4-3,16,CASSQEREPTNEKLFF,TGCGCCAGCAGCCAAGAGCGGGAACCGACTAATGAAAAACTGTTTTTT
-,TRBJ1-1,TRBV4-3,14,CASSQVWGDTEAFF,TGCGCCAGCAGCCAAGTTTGGGGGGACACTGAAGCTTTCTTT
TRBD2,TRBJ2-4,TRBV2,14,CASSWTSGVDIQYF,TGTGCCAGCAGTTGGACTAGCGGGGTAGACATTCAGTACTTC
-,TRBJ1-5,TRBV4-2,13,CASSWDFDQPQHF,TGTGCCAGCAGCTGGGACTTTGATCAGCCCCAGCATTTT
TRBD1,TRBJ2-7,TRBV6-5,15,CASSYGGQFSYEQYF,TGTGCCAGCAGTTACGGGGGACAGTTCTCCTACGAGCAGTACTTC
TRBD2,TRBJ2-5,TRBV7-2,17,CASSLVERGTPQETQYF,TGTGCCAGCAGCTTAGTCGAGCGGGGTACCCCTCAAGAGACCCAGTACTTC
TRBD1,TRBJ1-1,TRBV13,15,CASSLTGTGRAEAFF,TGTGCCAGCAGCTTAACCGGGACAGGGAGGGCTGAAGCTTTCTTT
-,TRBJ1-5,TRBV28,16,CASSLPGTASNQPQHF,TGTGCCAGCAGTTTACCCGGGACTGCTAGCAATCAGCCCCAGCATTTT
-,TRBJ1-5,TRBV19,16,CASSMPTGYSNQPQHF,TGTGCCAGTAGTATGCCCACAGGTTATAGCAATCAGCCCCAGCATTTT
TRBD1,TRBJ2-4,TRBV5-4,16,CASSPDRDLAKNIQYF,TGTGCCAGCAGCCCGGACAGGGACTTAGCCAAAAACATTCAGTACTTC
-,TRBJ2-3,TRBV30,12,CAWDKTGDTQYF,TGTGCCTGGGACAAGACAGGAGATACGCAGTATTTT
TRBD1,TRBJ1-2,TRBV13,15,CASSPHATGSYGYTF,TGTGCCAGCAGCCCGCACGCGACAGGGTCATATGGCTACACCTTC
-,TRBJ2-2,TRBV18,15,CASSYGPMDTGELFF,TGTGCCAGCTCCTATGGTCCCATGGACACCGGGGAGCTGTTTTTT